This T cell receptor (beta chain) was captured by sequencing in a study of PD-1 blockade in classical Hodgkin lymphoma. Background on the study: Patients were administered nivolumab (3 mg/kg intravenously) every 2 weeks.

All trial patients relapsed after autologous stem cell transplantation. This clone was observed a handful of times. Its antigen is not known. This table comes from immunoSEQ multiplex PCR, and its TCRdb copy is limited to in-frame clones, with some not included. The profile covers approximately 27,000 clones, with approximately 70% appearing a single time and 26% taken by the ten largest. General study results and limits: In CD4+ cells, TCR diversity went up significantly by C4D1, but in CD8+ cells it did not. When set against healthy donors, newly diagnosed patients were reported to show lower baseline TCR diversity. Anyone who began nivolumab under 1 year after ASCT was excluded.

This CDR3 has 15 amino acids. CDR1 and CDR2 (germline): KGHSH, LQKENI. Trimming pared 3 bases from V and 0 bases from J, leaving 9 bases between. The chain combines TRBV18 with TRBJ1-3; D call uncertain. This TCR came from a human donor with classical Hodgkin lymphoma. Here the sequenced sample was peripheral blood mononuclear cells (PBMCs), taken before the second cycle of nivolumab. The chain's CDR3 is CASSPTGNSGNTIYF. The CDR3 DNA follows: TGTGCCAGCTCACCTACCGGGAACTCTGGAAACACCATATATTTT.